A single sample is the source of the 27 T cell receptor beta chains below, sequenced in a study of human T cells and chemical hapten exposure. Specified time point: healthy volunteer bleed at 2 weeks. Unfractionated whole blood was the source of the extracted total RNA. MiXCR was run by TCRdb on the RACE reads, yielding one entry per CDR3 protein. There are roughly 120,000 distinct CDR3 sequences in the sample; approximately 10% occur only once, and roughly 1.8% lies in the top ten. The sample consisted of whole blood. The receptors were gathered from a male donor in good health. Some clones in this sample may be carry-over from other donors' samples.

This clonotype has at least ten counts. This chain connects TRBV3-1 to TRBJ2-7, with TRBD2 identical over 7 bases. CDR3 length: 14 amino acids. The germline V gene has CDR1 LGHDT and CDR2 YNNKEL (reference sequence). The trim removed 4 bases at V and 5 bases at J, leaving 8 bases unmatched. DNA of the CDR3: TGTGCCAGCAGCCCCTGGGCTAGCGGCGACGAGCAGTACTTC. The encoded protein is CASSPWASGDEQYF.

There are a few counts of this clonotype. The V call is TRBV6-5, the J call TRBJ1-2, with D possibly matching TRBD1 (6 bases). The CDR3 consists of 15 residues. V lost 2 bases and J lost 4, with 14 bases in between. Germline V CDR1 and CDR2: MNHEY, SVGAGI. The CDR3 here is CASSYEGGGTYGYTF. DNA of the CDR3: TGTGCCAGCAGTTACGAGGGGGGGGGCACCTATGGCTACACCTTC.

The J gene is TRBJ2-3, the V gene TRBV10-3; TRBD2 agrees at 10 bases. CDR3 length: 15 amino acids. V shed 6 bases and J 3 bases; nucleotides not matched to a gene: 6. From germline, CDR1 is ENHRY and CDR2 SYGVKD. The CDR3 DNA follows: TGTGCCATCAGCCCTAGCGGGAGTGTGACAGATACGCAGTATTTT. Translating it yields CAISPSGSVTDTQYF.

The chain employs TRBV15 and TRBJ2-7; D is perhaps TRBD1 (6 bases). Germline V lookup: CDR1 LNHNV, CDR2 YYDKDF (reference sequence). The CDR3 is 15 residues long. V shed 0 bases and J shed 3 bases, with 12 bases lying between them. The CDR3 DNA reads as TGTGCCACCAGCAGAGAACAGGGCCGCGGCTACGAGCAGTACTTC. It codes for CATSREQGRGYEQYF. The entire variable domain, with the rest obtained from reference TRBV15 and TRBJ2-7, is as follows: DAMVIQNPRYQVTQFGKPVTLSCSQTLNHNVMYWYQQKSSQAPKLLFHYYDKDFNNEADTPDNFQSRRPNTSFCFLDIRSPGLGDTAMYLCATSREQGRGYEQYFGPGTRLTVT.

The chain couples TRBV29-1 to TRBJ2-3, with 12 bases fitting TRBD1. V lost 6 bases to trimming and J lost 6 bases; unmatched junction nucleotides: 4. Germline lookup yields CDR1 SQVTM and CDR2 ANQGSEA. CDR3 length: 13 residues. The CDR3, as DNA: TGCAGCGTGGGCGGGACAGGGGGCGATACGCAGTATTTT. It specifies CSVGGTGGDTQYF.

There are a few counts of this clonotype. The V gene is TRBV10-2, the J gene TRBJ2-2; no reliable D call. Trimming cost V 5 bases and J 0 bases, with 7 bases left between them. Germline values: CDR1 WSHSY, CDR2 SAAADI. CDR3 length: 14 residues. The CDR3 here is CASSLLTNTGELFF. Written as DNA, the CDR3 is TGCGCCAGCAGTCTACTTACGAACACCGGGGAGCTGTTTTTT.

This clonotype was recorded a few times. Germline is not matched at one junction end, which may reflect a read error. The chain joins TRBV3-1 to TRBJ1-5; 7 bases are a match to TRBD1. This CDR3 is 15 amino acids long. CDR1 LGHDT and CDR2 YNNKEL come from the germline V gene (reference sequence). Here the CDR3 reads CASSKEQGRNQPQHF. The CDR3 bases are TGTGCCAGCAGCAAAGAACAGGGGCGCAATCAGCCCCAGCATTTT.

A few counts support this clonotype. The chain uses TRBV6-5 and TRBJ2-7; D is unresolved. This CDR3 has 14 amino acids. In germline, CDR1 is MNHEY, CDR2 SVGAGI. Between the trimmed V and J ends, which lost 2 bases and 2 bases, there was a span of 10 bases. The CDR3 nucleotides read TGTGCCAGCAGTTACCGTGGGCAGCCCTACGAGCAGTACTTC. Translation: CASSYRGQPYEQYF.

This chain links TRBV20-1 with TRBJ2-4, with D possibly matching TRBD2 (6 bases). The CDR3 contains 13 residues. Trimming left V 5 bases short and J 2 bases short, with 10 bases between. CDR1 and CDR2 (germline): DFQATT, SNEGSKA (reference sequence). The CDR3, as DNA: TGCAGTGCTTCGGGGACTTCCAAAAACATTCAGTACTTC. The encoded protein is CSASGTSKNIQYF.

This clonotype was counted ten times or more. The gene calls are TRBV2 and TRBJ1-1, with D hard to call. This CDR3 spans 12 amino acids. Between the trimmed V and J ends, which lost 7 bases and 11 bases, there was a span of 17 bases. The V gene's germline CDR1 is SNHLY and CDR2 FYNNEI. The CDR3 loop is CASTDTHRTAFF. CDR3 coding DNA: TGTGCCAGCACCGACACGCACAGAACGGCTTTCTTT.

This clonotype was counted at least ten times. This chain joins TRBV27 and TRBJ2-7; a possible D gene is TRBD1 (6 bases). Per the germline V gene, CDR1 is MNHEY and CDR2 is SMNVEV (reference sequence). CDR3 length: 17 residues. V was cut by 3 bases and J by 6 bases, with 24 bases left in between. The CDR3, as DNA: TGTGCCAGCAGTTTGGGGGCTACAGCTTACCTAGGCACCGAGCAGTACTTC. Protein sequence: CASSLGATAYLGTEQYF.

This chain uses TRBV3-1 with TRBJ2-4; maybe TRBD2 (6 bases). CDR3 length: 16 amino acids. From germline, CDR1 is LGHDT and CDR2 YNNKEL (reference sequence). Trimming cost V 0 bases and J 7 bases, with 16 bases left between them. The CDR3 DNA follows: TGTGCCAGCAGCCAAGAAACCAGGGAGCGGGCGAACATTCAGTACTTC. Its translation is CASSQETRERANIQYF.

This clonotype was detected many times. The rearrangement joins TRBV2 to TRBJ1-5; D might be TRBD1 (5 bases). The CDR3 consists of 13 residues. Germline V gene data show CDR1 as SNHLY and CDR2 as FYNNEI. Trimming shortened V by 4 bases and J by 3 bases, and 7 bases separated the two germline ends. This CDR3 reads CASSVGDNQPQHF. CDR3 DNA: TGTGCCAGCAGTGTAGGGGACAATCAGCCCCAGCATTTT.

The CDR3 sequence: CASSPRPDRLNTEAFF. CDR3 bases: TGTGCCAGTAGCCCTCGTCCCGACAGACTGAACACTGAAGCTTTCTTT. V gene TRBV19 combines with J gene TRBJ1-1; TRBD1 is a possible D gene (5 bases). CDR3 length equals 16 residues. V dropped 6 bases and J dropped 0 bases, with 17 bases sitting between them. From germline, CDR1 is LNHDA and CDR2 SQIVND (reference sequence).

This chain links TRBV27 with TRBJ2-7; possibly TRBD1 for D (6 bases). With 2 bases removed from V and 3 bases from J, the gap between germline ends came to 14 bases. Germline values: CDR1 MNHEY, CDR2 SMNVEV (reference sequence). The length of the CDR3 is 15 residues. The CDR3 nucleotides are TGTGCCAGCAGTTTAGAAACAGGGACCCGCTACGAGCAGTACTTC. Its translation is CASSLETGTRYEQYF.

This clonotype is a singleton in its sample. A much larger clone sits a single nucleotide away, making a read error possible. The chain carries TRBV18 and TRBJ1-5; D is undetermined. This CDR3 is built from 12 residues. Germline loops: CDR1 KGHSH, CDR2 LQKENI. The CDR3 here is CASSPINQPPHF. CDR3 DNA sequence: TGTGCCAGCTCACCTATTAATCAGCCCCCGCATTTT.

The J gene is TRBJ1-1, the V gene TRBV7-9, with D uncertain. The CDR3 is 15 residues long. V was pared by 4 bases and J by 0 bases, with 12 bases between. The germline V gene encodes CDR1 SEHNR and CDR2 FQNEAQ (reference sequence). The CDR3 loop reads CASSSVRALNTEAFF. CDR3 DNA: TGTGCCAGCAGCTCCGTGAGGGCTCTGAACACTGAAGCTTTCTTT.

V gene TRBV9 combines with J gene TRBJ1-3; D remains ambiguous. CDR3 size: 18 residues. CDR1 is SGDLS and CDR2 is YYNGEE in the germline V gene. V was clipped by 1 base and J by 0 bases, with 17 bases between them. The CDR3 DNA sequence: TGTGCCAGCAGCGTAACCGAAAGAGCAGGCGCCTCTGGAAACACCATATATTTT. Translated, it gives CASSVTERAGASGNTIYF.

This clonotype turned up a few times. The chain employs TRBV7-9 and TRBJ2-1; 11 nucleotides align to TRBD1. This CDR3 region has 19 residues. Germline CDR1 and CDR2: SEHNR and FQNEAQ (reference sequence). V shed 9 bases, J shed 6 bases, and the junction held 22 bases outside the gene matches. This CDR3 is CASLDTDRGRDSWANEQFF. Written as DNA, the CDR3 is TGTGCCAGTCTCGATACGGACAGGGGGCGCGATTCGTGGGCCAATGAGCAGTTCTTC.

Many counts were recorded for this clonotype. DNA for the CDR3: TGCAGTGCTAGATCCAGCGGGGGGGCGACATATGAGCAGTTCTTC. Translation gives CSARSSGGATYEQFF. The chain combines TRBV20-1 with TRBJ2-1; 10 nucleotides line up with TRBD2. The CDR3 runs 15 residues. CDR1 and CDR2 from the germline V gene are DFQATT and SNEGSKA (reference sequence). V trimming: 2 bases; J trimming: 8 bases; junction bases outside the gene matches: 9.

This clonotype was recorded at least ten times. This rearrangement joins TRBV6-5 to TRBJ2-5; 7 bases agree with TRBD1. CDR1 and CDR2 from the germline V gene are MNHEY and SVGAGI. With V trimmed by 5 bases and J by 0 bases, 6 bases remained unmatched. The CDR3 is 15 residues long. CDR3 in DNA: TGTGCCAGCAGTGCAGGGGGAGTTTACCAAGAGACCCAGTACTTC. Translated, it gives CASSAGGVYQETQYF.

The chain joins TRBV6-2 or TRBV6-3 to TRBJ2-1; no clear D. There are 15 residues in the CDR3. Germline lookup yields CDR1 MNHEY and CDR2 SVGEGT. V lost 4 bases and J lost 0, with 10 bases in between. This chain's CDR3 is CASSFRASSYNEQFF. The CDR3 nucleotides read TGTGCCAGCAGTTTTCGGGCGAGCTCCTACAATGAGCAGTTCTTC.

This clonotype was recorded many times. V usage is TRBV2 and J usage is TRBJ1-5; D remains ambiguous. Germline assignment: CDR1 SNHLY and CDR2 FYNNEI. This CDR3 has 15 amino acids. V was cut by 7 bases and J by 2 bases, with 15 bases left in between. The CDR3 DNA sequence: TGTGCCAGCACCGGGTGGGCTTTGGGCAATCAGCCCCAGCATTTT. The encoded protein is CASTGWALGNQPQHF. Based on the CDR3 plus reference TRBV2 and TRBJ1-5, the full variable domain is EPEVTQTPSHQVTQMGQEVILRCVPISNHLYFYWYRQILGQKVEFLVSFYNNEISEKSEIFDDQFSVERPDGSNFTLKIRSTKLEDSAMYFCASTGWALGNQPQHFGDGTRLSIL.

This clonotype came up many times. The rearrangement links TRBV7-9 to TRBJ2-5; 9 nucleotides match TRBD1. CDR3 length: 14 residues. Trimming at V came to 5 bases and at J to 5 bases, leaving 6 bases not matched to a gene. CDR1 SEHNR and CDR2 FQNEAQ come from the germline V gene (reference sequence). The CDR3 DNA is TGTGCCAGCAGCGCACAGGGGGCGGCGGAGACCCAGTACTTC. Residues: CASSAQGAAETQYF.

The DNA for the CDR3 is TGCAGCGTCGCCGGGACAGGGGGTCGGAATGAGCAGTTCTTC. Residues: CSVAGTGGRNEQFF. V usage is TRBV29-1 and J usage is TRBJ2-1, with TRBD1 identical over 11 bases. CDR3 length equals 14 residues. J lost 7 bases, V lost 6 bases, and 8 bases had no gene match. Germline V gene lookup returns CDR1 SQVTM and CDR2 ANQGSEA.

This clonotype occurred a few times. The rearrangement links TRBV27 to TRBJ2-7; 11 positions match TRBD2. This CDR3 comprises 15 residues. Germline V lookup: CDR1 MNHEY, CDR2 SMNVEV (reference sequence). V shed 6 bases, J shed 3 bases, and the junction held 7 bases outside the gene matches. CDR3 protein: CASSPTSGNSYEQYF. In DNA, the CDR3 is TGTGCCAGCAGCCCGACTAGCGGGAACAGCTACGAGCAGTACTTC.

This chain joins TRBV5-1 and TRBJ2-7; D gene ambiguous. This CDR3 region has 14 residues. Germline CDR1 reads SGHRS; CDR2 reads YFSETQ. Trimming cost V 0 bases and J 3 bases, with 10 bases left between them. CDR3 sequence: CASSLEGSNYEQYF. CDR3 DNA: TGCGCCAGCAGCTTGGAAGGCAGTAACTACGAGCAGTACTTC.